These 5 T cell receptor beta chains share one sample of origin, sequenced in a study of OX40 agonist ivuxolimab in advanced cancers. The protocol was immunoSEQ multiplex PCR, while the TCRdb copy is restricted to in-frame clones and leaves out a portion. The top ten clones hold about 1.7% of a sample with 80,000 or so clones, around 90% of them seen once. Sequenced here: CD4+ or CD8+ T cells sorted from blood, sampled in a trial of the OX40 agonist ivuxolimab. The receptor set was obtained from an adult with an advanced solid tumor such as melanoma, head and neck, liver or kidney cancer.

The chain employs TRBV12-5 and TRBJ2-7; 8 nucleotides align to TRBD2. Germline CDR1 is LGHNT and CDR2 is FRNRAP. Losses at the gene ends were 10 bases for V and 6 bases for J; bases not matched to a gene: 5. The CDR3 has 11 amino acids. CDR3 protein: CATTGGGEQYF. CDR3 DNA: TGTGCTACGACCGGGGGGGGCGAGCAGTACTTC.

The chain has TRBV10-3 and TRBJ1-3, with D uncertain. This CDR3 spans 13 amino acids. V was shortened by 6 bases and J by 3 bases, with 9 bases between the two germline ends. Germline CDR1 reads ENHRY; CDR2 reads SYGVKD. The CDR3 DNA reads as TGTGCCATCAGAGTACAACTTGGAAACACCATATATTTT. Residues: CAIRVQLGNTIYF.

CDR3 sequence reads: CASSLDRGLEAFF. Written as DNA, the CDR3 is TGTGCCAGCAGCTTGGACAGGGGCCTTGAAGCTTTCTTT. The V call is TRBV11-2, the J call TRBJ1-1, with 9 bases lining up with TRBD1. The J segment lost 7 bases and the V segment lost 3 bases, leaving 3 bases of the junction unmatched. The CDR3 extends over 13 amino acids. Germline values: CDR1 SGHAT, CDR2 FQNNGV. Supplemented by reference TRBV11-2 and TRBJ1-1, the full variable domain reads EAGVAQSPRYKIIEKRQSVAFWCNPISGHATLYWYQQILGQGPKLLIQFQNNGVVDDSQLPKDRFSAERLKGVDSTLKIQPAKLEDSAVYLCASSLDRGLEAFFGQGTRLTVV.

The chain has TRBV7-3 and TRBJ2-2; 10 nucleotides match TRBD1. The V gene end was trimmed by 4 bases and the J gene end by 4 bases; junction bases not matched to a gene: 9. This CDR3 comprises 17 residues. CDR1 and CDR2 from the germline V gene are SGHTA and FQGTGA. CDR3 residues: CASSYPTGQGRTGELFF. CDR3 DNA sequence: TGTGCCAGCAGCTACCCAACGGGACAGGGGCGCACCGGGGAGCTGTTTTTT.

CDR3 bases: TGTGCCAGTAGTCCACAGGGGGTCCTCTATGGCTACACCTTC. Amino acid sequence: CASSPQGVLYGYTF. The chain joins TRBV19 to TRBJ1-2, with TRBD1 matching over 8 bases. Trimming took 5 bases from V and 4 from J; bases not matched to a gene: 6. CDR1 is LNHDA, CDR2 SQIVND, per germline (reference sequence). CDR3 size: 14 residues.